These 2 T cell receptor beta chains came from one sample sequenced in a study of control samples from healthy donors and cancer patients. TCRdb's copy holds only in-frame clones and misses some; the assay was immunoSEQ multiplex PCR. The sample lists 20,000 to 30,000 clones; around 90% were seen once. The sample was PBMCs. Source of these receptors: a man aged 50 to 59 with lung cancer.

In its sample, this clone was seen once. CDR3 bases: TGTGCCAGTGGGGCAGGACCCACTAACTATGGCTACACCTTC. The encoded protein is CASGAGPTNYGYTF. The V gene is TRBV19, the J gene TRBJ1-2, with D perhaps TRBD1 (5 bases). This CDR3 has 14 amino acids. V was trimmed by 8 bases and J by 0 bases, leaving 13 bases between them. CDR1 LNHDA and CDR2 SQIVND come from the germline V gene (reference sequence).

The chain links TRBV7-2 to TRBJ2-7, with 7 bases fitting TRBD1. CDR1 is SGHTA, CDR2 FQGNSA, per germline. With 2 bases clipped from V and 7 bases from J, the junction kept 14 bases outside the gene matches. CDR3 length: 16 amino acids. This chain's CDR3 is CASSLNQPGGLREQYF. CDR3 nucleotides: TGTGCCAGCAGCTTAAATCAGCCAGGGGGATTAAGGGAGCAGTACTTC.